This T cell receptor beta chain was recorded in a study of PD-L1 blockade in urothelial cancer. Study-level information: A median blood sample held around 150,000 T cells and under 85,000 unique TCRs.

Patients had locally advanced or metastatic urothelial carcinoma. Samples were collected from each patient before treatment and during treatment. Each patient gave between 1 and 8 of them in total. This CDR3 region has 14 residues. Per the germline V gene, CDR1 is MGHRA and CDR2 is YSYEKL. Losses at the gene ends were 4 bases for V and 3 bases for J; bases not matched to a gene: 5. Turning to this clone: Its antigen is still unknown.

Study findings and constraints: Below-median pretreatment blood TCR clonality was associated with improved progression-free and overall survival.

The repertoire was sequenced with immunoSEQ multiplex PCR; TCRdb's copy has only in-frame clones and lacks some. The sample lists tens of thousands of clones; 82% were seen once. V is TRBV4-1 and J is TRBJ2-5; TRBD2 matches at 7 bases. The TCR comes from a man in his sixties or seventies with urothelial cancer. The source was PBMCs, collected around atezolizumab (anti-PD-L1) treatment. CDR3 loop: CASSRSSGKETQYF. The CDR3, as DNA: TGCGCCAGCAGCCGGTCTAGCGGAAAAGAGACCCAGTACTTC.